The 5 T cell receptor beta chains below all came from one sample that was sequenced in a study of cytomegalovirus exposure and HLA in healthy donors. The PCR contained 60 Vbeta and 13 Jbeta primers. The method was immunoSEQ multiplex PCR; TCRdb's version includes in-frame clones alone and lacks a portion of them. The table records some 190,000 clones, roughly four fifths of them present only once. Sequencing input: PBMCs. All receptors come from a man aged 40-55 years in good health and CMV-seropositive.

This chain joins TRBV6-1 and TRBJ2-3; 8 positions agree with TRBD1. Trimming removed 6 bases from V and 2 bases from J; junction bases left unmatched: 7. This CDR3 is 15 amino acids long. CDR1 is MNHNS, CDR2 SASEGT, per germline. CDR3 region: CASRAGQGLTDTQYF. CDR3 in DNA: TGTGCCAGCAGGGCTGGACAGGGACTCACAGATACGCAGTATTTT.

The chain employs TRBV7-2 and TRBJ2-3, with 8 positions matching TRBD2. This CDR3 comprises 15 residues. J lost 6 bases, V lost 4 bases, and 9 bases had no gene match. Germline lookup yields CDR1 SGHTA and CDR2 FQGNSA. The DNA for the CDR3 is TGTGCCAGCAGCTCCGAGTCGGGCGGGAGGGATACGCAGTATTTT. Protein product: CASSSESGGRDTQYF. Together with reference TRBV7-2 and TRBJ2-3, the CDR3 gives the full variable domain: GAGVSQSPSNKVTEKGKDVELRCDPISGHTALYWYRQSLGQGLEFLIYFQGNSAPDKSGLPSDRFSAERTGGSVSTLTIQRTQQEDSAVYLCASSSESGGRDTQYFGPGTRLTVL.

The chain links TRBV19 to TRBJ2-2; 10 bases map to TRBD2. Trimming at V came to 7 bases and at J to 2 bases, leaving 7 bases not matched to a gene. The CDR3 has 16 residues. CDR1 is LNHDA and CDR2 is SQIVND in the germline V gene (reference sequence). In nucleotides, the CDR3 is TGTGCCAGTAAACTAGCGGGAACCTCAAACACCGGGGAGCTGTTTTTT. Translating it yields CASKLAGTSNTGELFF.

A word on this clone: At one end the junction does not follow the germline gene, possibly because of a read error. This chain uses TRBV2 with TRBJ2-7; D might be TRBD2 (6 bases). Germline V gene data show CDR1 as SNHLY and CDR2 as FYNNEI. The CDR3 extends over 12 amino acids. The CDR3 DNA reads TGTGCCAGCAGATGGCAGCCGGGACTTGTGGGCTTC. Protein: CASRWQPGLVGF. The full variable domain, in which reference TRBV2 and TRBJ2-7 provide the parts outside the CDR3, is EPEVTQTPSHQVTQMGQEVILRCVPISNHLYFYWYRQILGQKVEFLVSFYNNEISEKSEIFDDQFSVERPDGSNFTLKIRSTKLEDSAMYFCASRWQPGLVGFGPGTRLTVT.

This clone was detected a few times. The chain combines TRBV5-1 with TRBJ1-1; TRBD1 might be the D (5 bases). Trimming took 0 bases from V and 3 from J, leaving 6 bases between them. Germline V gives CDR1 SGHRS, CDR2 YFSETQ. The CDR3 spans 13 residues. The CDR3 spells CASSLGRDTEAFF. The CDR3 coding sequence is TGCGCCAGCAGCTTGGGCAGGGACACTGAAGCTTTCTTT.